This TCR beta chain came from a study of blood T cell repertoires in COVID-19. Study at large: PBMCs, B-cell-depleted T cells, or T cells were the source of the cDNA or gDNA that made up the material.

The germline V gene has CDR1 KGHSH and CDR2 LQKENI. The CDR3 consists of 16 residues. The V and J ends lost 0 bases and 9 bases, in that order; junction bases with no gene match: 8. Under the authors' procedure: Estimation of nucleated cell counts relied on the amplification of reference gene primers. The protocol was immunoSEQ multiplex PCR, while the TCRdb copy is restricted to in-frame clones and leaves out a portion. The D gene and trimming were derived from the DNA, and the V and J assignments and clone size from that table. The table has some 200,000 clones, roughly 80% seen once. Sequenced input: peripheral blood. The TCR comes from a woman aged 80 or older with COVID-19, enrolled during active disease. This sequence joins TRBV18 and TRBJ2-1, with 10 bases matching TRBD2. As DNA, the CDR3 is TGTGCCAGCTCACCACCCTTCAGCGGGGGGGCGGGTGAGCAGTTCTTC. It translates to CASSPPFSGGAGEQFF.